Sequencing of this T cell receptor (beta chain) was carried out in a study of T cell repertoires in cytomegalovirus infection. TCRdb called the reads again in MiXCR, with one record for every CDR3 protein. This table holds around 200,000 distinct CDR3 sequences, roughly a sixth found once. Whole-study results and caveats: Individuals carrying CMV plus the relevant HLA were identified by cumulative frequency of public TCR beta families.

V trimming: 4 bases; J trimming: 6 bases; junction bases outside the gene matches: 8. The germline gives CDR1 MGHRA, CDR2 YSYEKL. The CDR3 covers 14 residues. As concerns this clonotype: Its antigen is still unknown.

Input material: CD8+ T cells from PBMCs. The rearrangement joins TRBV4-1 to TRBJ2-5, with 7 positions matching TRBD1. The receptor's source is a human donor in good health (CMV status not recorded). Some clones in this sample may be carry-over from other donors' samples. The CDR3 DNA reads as TGCGCCAGCAGCCTCCTCGACAGGGTAAAGACCCAGTACTTC. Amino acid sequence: CASSLLDRVKTQYF.